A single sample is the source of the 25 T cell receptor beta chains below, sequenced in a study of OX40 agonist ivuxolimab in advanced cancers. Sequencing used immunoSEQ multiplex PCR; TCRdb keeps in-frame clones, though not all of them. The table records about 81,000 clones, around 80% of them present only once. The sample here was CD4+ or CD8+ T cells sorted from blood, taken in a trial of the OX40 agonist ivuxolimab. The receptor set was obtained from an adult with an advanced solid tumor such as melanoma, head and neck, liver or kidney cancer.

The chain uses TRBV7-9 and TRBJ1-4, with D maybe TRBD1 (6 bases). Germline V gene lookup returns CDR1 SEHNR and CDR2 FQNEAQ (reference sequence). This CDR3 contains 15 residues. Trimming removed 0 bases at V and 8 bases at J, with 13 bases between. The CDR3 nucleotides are TGTGCCAGCAGCTTAGCCGGGTCAGGGGAGGAAAAACTGTTTTTT. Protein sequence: CASSLAGSGEEKLFF.

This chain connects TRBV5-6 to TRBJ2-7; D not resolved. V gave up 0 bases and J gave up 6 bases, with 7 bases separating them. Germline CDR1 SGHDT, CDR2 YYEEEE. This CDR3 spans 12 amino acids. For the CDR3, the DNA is TGTGCCAGCAGCTTGGTCCGTTCCGAGCAGTACGTC. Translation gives CASSLVRSEQYV.

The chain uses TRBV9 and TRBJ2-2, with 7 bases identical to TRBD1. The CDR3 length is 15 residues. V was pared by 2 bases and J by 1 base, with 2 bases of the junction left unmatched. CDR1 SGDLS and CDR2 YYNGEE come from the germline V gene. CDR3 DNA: TGTGCCAGCAGCGTTAGACAGGGGAACACCGGGGAGCTGTTTTTT. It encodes CASSVRQGNTGELFF.

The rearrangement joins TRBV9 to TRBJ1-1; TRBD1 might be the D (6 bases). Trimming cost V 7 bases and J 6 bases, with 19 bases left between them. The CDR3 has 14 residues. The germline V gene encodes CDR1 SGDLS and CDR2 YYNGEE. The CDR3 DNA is TGTGCCAGCGGACGCGGGGGGGCCGGTGCTGAAGCTTTCTTT. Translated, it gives CASGRGGAGAEAFF.

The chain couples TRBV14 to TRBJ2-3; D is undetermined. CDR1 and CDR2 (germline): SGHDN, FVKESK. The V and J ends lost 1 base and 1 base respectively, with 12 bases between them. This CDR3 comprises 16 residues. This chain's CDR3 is CASSQAWPARTDTQYF. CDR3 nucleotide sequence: TGTGCCAGCAGCCAAGCTTGGCCGGCTCGCACAGATACGCAGTATTTT.

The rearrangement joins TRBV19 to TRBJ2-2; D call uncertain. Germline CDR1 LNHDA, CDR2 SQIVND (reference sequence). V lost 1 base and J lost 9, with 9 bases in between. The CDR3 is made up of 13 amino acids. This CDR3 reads CASSIAEARELFF. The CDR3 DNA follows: TGTGCCAGTAGTATAGCCGAGGCACGGGAGCTGTTTTTT.

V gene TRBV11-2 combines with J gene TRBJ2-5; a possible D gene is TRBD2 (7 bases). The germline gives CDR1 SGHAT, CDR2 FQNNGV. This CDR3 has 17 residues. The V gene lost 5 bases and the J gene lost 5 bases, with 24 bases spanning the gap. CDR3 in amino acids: CASSPHRGGNGRETQYF. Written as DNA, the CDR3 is TGTGCCAGCAGCCCCCATAGGGGGGGGAATGGAAGGGAGACCCAGTACTTC.

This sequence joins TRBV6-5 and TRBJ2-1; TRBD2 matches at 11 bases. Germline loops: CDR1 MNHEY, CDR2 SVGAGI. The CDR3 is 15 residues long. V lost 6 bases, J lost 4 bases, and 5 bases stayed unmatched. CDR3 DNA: TGTGCCAGCAGATTAGCGGGAGGGGGGTACAATGAGCAGTTCTTC. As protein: CASRLAGGGYNEQFF.

The CDR3 reads CASRLDMGTSGYEQYF. In nucleotides, the CDR3 is TGTGCCAGCAGACTGGATATGGGGACTAGCGGGTACGAGCAGTACTTC. V gene TRBV2 combines with J gene TRBJ2-7, with 12 bases identical to TRBD2. CDR3 length: 16 residues. V gave up 6 bases and J gave up 4 bases; unmatched junction bases: 10. Germline loops: CDR1 SNHLY, CDR2 FYNNEI. Drawing the rest from reference TRBV2 and TRBJ2-7, the complete variable domain is EPEVTQTPSHQVTQMGQEVILRCVPISNHLYFYWYRQILGQKVEFLVSFYNNEISEKSEIFDDQFSVERPDGSNFTLKIRSTKLEDSAMYFCASRLDMGTSGYEQYFGPGTRLTVT.

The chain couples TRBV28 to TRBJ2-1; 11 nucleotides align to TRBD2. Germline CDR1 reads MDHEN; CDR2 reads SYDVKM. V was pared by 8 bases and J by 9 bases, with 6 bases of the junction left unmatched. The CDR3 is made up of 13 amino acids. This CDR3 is CASQGLAGGEQFF. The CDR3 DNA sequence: TGTGCCAGCCAAGGGCTAGCGGGGGGTGAGCAGTTCTTC.

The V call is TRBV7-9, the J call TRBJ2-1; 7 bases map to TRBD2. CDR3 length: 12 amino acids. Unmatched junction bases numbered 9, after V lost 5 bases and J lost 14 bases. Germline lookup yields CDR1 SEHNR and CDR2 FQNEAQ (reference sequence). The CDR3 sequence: CASSPKAGWEFF. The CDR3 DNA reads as TGTGCCAGCAGCCCAAAAGCGGGATGGGAGTTCTTC.

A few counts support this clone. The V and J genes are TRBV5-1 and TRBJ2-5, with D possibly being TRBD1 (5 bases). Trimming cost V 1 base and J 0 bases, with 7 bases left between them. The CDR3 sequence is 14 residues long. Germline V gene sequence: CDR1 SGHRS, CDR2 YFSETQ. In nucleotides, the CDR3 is TGCGCCAGCAGCTTGTCAGGGCACCAAGAGACCCAGTACTTC. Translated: CASSLSGHQETQYF. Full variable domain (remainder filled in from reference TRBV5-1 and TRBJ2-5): KAGVTQTPRYLIKTRGQQVTLSCSPISGHRSVSWYQQTPGQGLQFLFEYFSETQRNKGNFPGRFSGRQFSNSRSEMNVSTLELGDSALYLCASSLSGHQETQYFGPGTRLLVL.

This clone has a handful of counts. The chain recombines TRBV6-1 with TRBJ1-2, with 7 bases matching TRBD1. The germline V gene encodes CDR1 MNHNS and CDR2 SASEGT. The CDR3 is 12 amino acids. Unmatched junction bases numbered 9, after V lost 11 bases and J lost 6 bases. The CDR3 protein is CARNEGANGYTF. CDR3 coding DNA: TGTGCCCGTAATGAGGGGGCAAATGGCTACACCTTC.

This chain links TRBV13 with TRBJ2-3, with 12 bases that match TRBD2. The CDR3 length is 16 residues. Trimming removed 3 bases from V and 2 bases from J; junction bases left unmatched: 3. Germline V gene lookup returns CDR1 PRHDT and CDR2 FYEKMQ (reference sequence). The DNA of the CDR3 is TGTGCCAGCAGCTTTACTAGCGGGGGGTCCACAGATACGCAGTATTTT. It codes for CASSFTSGGSTDTQYF.

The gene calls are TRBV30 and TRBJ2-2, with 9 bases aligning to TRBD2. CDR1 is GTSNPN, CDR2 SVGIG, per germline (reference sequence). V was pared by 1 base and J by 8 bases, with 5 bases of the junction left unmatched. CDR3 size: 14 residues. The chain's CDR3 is CAWSGASGKGELFF. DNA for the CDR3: TGTGCCTGGAGTGGAGCTAGCGGGAAAGGGGAGCTGTTTTTT.

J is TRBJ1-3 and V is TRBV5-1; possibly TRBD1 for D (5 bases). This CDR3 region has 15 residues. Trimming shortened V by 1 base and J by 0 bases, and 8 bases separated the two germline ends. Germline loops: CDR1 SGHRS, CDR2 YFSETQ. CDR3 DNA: TGCGCCAGCAGCTTGATGGGGGACTCTGGAAACACCATATATTTT. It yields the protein CASSLMGDSGNTIYF.

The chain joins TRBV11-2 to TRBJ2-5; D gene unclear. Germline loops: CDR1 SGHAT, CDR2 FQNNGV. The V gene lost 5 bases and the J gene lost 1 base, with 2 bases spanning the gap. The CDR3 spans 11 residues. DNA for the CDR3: TGTGCCAGCAGCCCCCAAGAGACCCAGTACTTC. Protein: CASSPQETQYF.

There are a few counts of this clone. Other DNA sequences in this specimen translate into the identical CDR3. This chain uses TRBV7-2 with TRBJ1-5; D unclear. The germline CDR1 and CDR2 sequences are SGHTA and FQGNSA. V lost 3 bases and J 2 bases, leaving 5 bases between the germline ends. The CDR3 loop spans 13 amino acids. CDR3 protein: CASSFQGNQPQHF. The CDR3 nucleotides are TGTGCCAGCAGCTTTCAGGGCAATCAGCCCCAGCATTTT.

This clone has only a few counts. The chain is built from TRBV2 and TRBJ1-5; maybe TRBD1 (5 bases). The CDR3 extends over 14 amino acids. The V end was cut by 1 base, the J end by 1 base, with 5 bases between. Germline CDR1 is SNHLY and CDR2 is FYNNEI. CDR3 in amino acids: CASSEGDSNQPQHF. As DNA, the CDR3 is TGTGCCAGCAGTGAAGGGGACAGCAATCAGCCCCAGCATTTT.

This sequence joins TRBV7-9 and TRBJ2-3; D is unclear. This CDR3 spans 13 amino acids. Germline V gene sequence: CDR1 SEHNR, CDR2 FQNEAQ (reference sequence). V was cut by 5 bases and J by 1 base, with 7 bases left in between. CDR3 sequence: CASSPKGTDTQYF. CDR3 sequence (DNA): TGTGCCAGCAGCCCGAAGGGCACAGATACGCAGTATTTT.

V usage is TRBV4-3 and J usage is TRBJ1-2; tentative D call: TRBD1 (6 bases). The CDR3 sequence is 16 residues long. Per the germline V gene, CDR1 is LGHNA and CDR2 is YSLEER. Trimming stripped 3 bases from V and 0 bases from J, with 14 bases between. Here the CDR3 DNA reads TGCGCCAGCAGCCAGGACCGGACAGCTACTAACTATGGCTACACCTTC. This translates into CASSQDRTATNYGYTF.

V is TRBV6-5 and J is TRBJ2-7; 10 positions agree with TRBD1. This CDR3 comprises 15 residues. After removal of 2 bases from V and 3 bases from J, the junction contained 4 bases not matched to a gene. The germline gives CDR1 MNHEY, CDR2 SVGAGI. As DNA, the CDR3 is TGTGCCAGCAGTTACAACCGGGACAGGGGCTACGAGCAGTACTTC. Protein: CASSYNRDRGYEQYF.

The CDR3 region is CASSPLVGYSGNTIYF. DNA for the CDR3: TGTGCCAGCAGTCCCCTGGTAGGCTACTCTGGAAACACCATATATTTT. The chain joins TRBV28 to TRBJ1-3, with no clear D. The CDR3 consists of 16 residues. Germline CDR1 and CDR2: MDHEN and SYDVKM. V gave up 5 bases and J gave up 0 bases, with 14 bases separating them.

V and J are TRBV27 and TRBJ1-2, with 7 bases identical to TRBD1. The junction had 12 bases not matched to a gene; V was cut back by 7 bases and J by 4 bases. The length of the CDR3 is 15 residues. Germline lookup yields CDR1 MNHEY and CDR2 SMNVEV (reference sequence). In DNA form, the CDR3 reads TGTGCCAGCATAATGAGGAGGGGGCTTGGCTATGGCTACACCTTC. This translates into CASIMRRGLGYGYTF.

CDR3 sequence: CASSVYSRGAFF. Here the CDR3 DNA reads TGTGCCAGCAGCGTATATAGTAGGGGCGCTTTCTTT. This chain connects TRBV13 to TRBJ1-1; the D gene is possibly TRBD1 (5 bases). Looked up from germline, CDR1 is PRHDT and CDR2 is FYEKMQ (reference sequence). V was cut by 5 bases and J by 11 bases, with 15 bases left in between. This CDR3 is built from 12 residues.